A selection of T cell receptor beta chains follows, all from one sample in a study of control samples from healthy donors and cancer patients. The method was immunoSEQ multiplex PCR; TCRdb's version includes in-frame clones alone and lacks a portion of them. The table lists about 94,000 clones, roughly nine tenths of them singletons, with around 3.5% in the top ten. Sequencing was carried out using blood. These receptors originate from a woman under 30 in good health. CDR3s include the opening cysteine and the closing phenylalanine or tryptophan. The D gene is left open where the match is weak. Clone size appears in some rows only: once, few, many, or a class for an expanded clone.

TRBV6-5,-,TRBJ1-1,TRBD1,TGTGCCAGCAGATTCCGGGACAGGTTGAACACTGAAGCTTTCTTT,CASRFRDRLNTEAFF
TRBV27,-,TRBJ2-2,TRBD1,TGTGCCAGCACCATTACAGGGGCCAACCTTTACACCGGGGAGCTGTTTTTT,CASTITGANLYTGELFF
TRBV5-1,-,TRBJ2-1,-,TGCGCCAGCAGCCACGGGAGTTACAATGAGCAGTTCTTC,CASSHGSYNEQFF
TRBV29-1,-,TRBJ1-2,-,TGCAGCGTTGTTGGAGGGACTTATGGCTACACCTTC,CSVVGGTYGYTF
TRBV11-2,-,TRBJ1-2,TRBD1,TGTGCCAGCAGCGCGGACAGGGGGCGGAACTATGGCTACACCTTC,CASSADRGRNYGYTF
TRBV11-3,-,TRBJ1-4,-,TGTGCCAGCAGCTTAGCCCCCAATGAAAAACTGTTTTTT,CASSLAPNEKLFF
TRBV9,-,TRBJ2-3,-,TGTGCCAGCAGCGTCGAGGGGGGTTTCACAGATACGCAGTATTTT,CASSVEGGFTDTQYF
TRBV20-1,-,TRBJ2-3,-,TGCAGTGGGGGGTCTTCCGATACGCAGTATTTT,CSGGSSDTQYF
TRBV27,few,TRBJ2-7,TRBD1,TGTGCCAGCAGTCGGGACAGGGGGCTCTACGAGCAGTACTTC,CASSRDRGLYEQYF
TRBV10-2,-,TRBJ1-2,-,TGCGCCAGCAGTGAATATCCGGGCTATGGCTACACCTTC,CASSEYPGYGYTF
TRBV2,-,TRBJ1-2,-,TGTGCCAGCACCACAAGTCATGGGCCCCTCTATGGCTACACCTTC,CASTTSHGPLYGYTF
TRBV21-1,-,TRBJ1-2,-,TGTGCCAGCAGCACCCCGGGCCTTACCTTTAACTATGGCTACACCTTC,CASSTPGLTFNYGYTF
TRBV5-1,-,TRBJ2-5,-,TGCGCCAGCAGCTTGGTACGGGGAGGAGGACAAGAGACCCAGTACTTC,CASSLVRGGGQETQYF
TRBV6-5,-,TRBJ1-2,-,TGTGCCAGCGGCGGGCGGATCTATGGCTACACCTTC,CASGGRIYGYTF
TRBV24-1,-,TRBJ1-1,TRBD1,TGTGCCACCAGTGATTCGCTGACAGGGGGAGTTGGAGCTTTCTTT,CATSDSLTGGVGAFF
TRBV6-4,-,TRBJ1-1,TRBD1,TGTGCCAGCAGAGCCCTCTGGACAGGGACCATGAACACTGAAGCTTTCTTT,CASRALWTGTMNTEAFF
TRBV12-5,-,TRBJ1-2,-,TGTGCTAGTGGTTTGCTCCCCCCCCCTGGGACGGACATCTATGGCTACACCTTC,CASGLLPPPGTDIYGYTF
TRBV9,-,TRBJ2-7,TRBD1,TGTGCCAGCACCCCCGGGACAGGGGTATACGAGCAGTACTTC,CASTPGTGVYEQYF
TRBV19,-,TRBJ1-1,-,TGTGCCAGTACACAGTACACTGAAGCTTTCTTT,CASTQYTEAFF
TRBV7-8,-,TRBJ2-5,-,TGTGCCAGCACGCGCAAGAGTGGTGAGACCCAGTACTTC,CASTRKSGETQYF
TRBV19,-,TRBJ2-1,TRBD1,TGTGCCAGTAGTATTCGACAGGGGATAGACAATGAGCAGTTCTTC,CASSIRQGIDNEQFF
TRBV20-1,-,TRBJ2-5,-,TGCAGTGCAACCCCACAAGAGACCCAGTACTTC,CSATPQETQYF
TRBV11-2,-,TRBJ1-1,TRBD1,TGTGCCAGCAGTTTCCCTGGGGTCCCAGGGGGGAACACTGAAGCTTTCTTT,CASSFPGVPGGNTEAFF
TRBV5-1,-,TRBJ1-2,-,TGCGCCAGCACCGACCTTACTAACTATGGCTACACCTTC,CASTDLTNYGYTF
TRBV2,-,TRBJ2-3,-,TGTGCCAGCAGTGAATTGGGGGCAGGAGTAGATACGCAGTATTTT,CASSELGAGVDTQYF
TRBV25-1,-,TRBJ1-2,-,TGTGCCAGCAGTGAATATTTCGGCTATGGCTACACCTTC,CASSEYFGYGYTF
TRBV6-5,-,TRBJ1-4,-,TGTGCCAGCAAGTGGGTTCGGACTAATGAAAAACTGTTTTTT,CASKWVRTNEKLFF
TRBV27,-,TRBJ1-1,TRBD1,TGTGCCAGCAGCGGGACAGGGGTTACTGAAGCTTTCTTT,CASSGTGVTEAFF
TRBV9,-,TRBJ1-2,-,TGTGCCAGCAGCGCCGGAGCCAGGTCTTCTAACTATGGCTACACCTTC,CASSAGARSSNYGYTF
TRBV5-1,-,TRBJ2-3,TRBD1,TGCGCCAGCAGCGGGACAGGGACTAGCACAGATACGCAGTATTTT,CASSGTGTSTDTQYF
TRBV7-2,-,TRBJ2-5,TRBD2,TGTGCCAGCCCCCCTCCTAGCGGGAGGATCCAAGAGACCCAGTACTTC,CASPPPSGRIQETQYF
TRBV3-1/TRBV3-2,-,TRBJ2-7,TRBD2,TGTGCCAGCAGCCAAGACGGGGGGGGATCCTACGAGCAGTACTTC,CASSQDGGGSYEQYF
TRBV6-1,-,TRBJ2-7,TRBD2,TGTGCCAGCAGTGAGAGGACTAGCGGCTCCTACGAGCAGTACTTC,CASSERTSGSYEQYF
TRBV23-1,-,TRBJ2-3,-,TGCGCCAGCAGTCAACCCGGACGGGGGGAGGGGGCTGATACGCAGTATTTT,CASSQPGRGEGADTQYF
TRBV5-4,once,TRBJ1-2,-,TGTGCCAGCAGCTTCTCGGACCTCGGTGGCTACACCTTC,CASSFSDLGGYTF
TRBV7-2,-,TRBJ2-1,-,TGTGCCAGCAGCTTAGTGTCGGGGCTACGGAGTGAGCAGTTCTTC,CASSLVSGLRSEQFF
TRBV7-2,-,TRBJ2-1,TRBD2,TGTGCCAGCAGCTTTAGCGGGGGGGTGCACAATGAGCAGTTCTTC,CASSFSGGVHNEQFF
TRBV2,few,TRBJ2-7,TRBD1,TGTGCCAGCACCTGGGACAGGGTCGCCTACGAGCAGTACTTC,CASTWDRVAYEQYF
TRBV6-5,once,TRBJ1-2,-,TGTGCCAGCAGTTACTCTTTCCAGGGCCTATATGGCTACACCTTC,CASSYSFQGLYGYTF
TRBV28,few,TRBJ1-6,-,TGTGCCAGCAGTTCGAGGGTCCAAGGGTCCTCACCCCTCCACTTT,CASSSRVQGSSPLHF